The 8 T cell receptor beta chains reported below all come from one sample, sequenced in a study of T cells in Graves' hyperthyroidism and ophthalmopathy. Amplification of TCR beta CDR3 regions used RNA as the template. A set of HTBI primers served as the primers for a first-round RT-PCR of the TCR CDR3. TCRdb ran MiXCR on the multiplex PCR reads and lists one entry per CDR3 protein. The repertoire holds 750,000 to 950,000 distinct CDR3 sequences, with over 35% as singletons. Sequenced input: blood. Receptors originate from a man aged 18 to 29 with Graves' hyperthyroidism.

The rearrangement joins TRBV9 to TRBJ2-7, with 7 positions matching TRBD2. Germline V lookup: CDR1 SGDLS, CDR2 YYNGEE. J gave up 6 bases and V 3 bases, and 6 bases lay outside the gene matches. The CDR3 has 13 amino acids. The CDR3 reads CASSDGEGFEQYF. The CDR3 coding sequence is TGTGCCAGCAGCGATGGGGAGGGGTTCGAGCAGTACTTC.

The genes are TRBV10-2 and TRBJ2-7; perhaps TRBD2 as D (6 bases). In germline, CDR1 is WSHSY, CDR2 SAAADI. Deletions cut 10 bases from V and 3 bases from J, with 22 bases between. There are 15 residues in the CDR3. CDR3 coding DNA: TGCGCCACCTCGGGAGTCTTCCATCTTGGCTACGAGCAGTACTTC. Translation: CATSGVFHLGYEQYF.

The chain couples TRBV7-6 to TRBJ1-4, with D uncertain. The germline gives CDR1 SGHVS, CDR2 FNYEAQ. There are 14 residues in the CDR3. Trimming took 5 bases from V and 8 from J, leaving 15 bases between them. For the CDR3, the DNA is TGTGCCAGCAGCCCCGGAAGGACCGGGGAAAAACTGTTTTTT. Its protein product is CASSPGRTGEKLFF.

Details on this clonotype: A much larger clonotype is one base distant, so this may be a read error. The chain employs TRBV19 and TRBJ1-1; D ambiguous. There are 14 residues in the CDR3. Looked up from germline, CDR1 is LNHDA and CDR2 is SQIVND (reference sequence). Written as DNA, the CDR3 is TGTGCCAGTAGTACCGAATCACCGAACACTGAACCTTTCTTT. Translation gives CASSTESPNTEPFF. The whole variable domain, remainder taken from reference TRBV19 and TRBJ1-1, is DGGITQSPKYLFRKEGQNVTLSCEQNLNHDAMYWYRQDPGQGLRLIYYSQIVNDFQKGDIAEGYSVSREKKESFPLTVTSAQKNPTAFYLCASSTESPNTEPFFGQGTRLTVV.

This clonotype has only a few counts. The chain is built from TRBV12-3 or TRBV12-4 and TRBJ1-5, with a tentative D call TRBD1 (5 bases). CDR3 length: 14 amino acids. Trimming removed 4 bases from V and 4 bases from J, with 11 bases in between. The CDR3 is CASSYPGPNQPQHF. The CDR3 coding sequence is TGTGCCAGCAGTTACCCGGGGCCTAATCAGCCCCAGCATTTT.

This clonotype occurred many times. The J gene is TRBJ2-2, the V gene TRBV2; D is undetermined. CDR3 length: 14 amino acids. Trimming pared 8 bases from V and 2 bases from J, leaving 12 bases between. Germline V gene lookup returns CDR1 SNHLY and CDR2 FYNNEI. The CDR3 reads CASHRATNTGELFF. CDR3 DNA sequence: TGTGCCAGCCACCGGGCCACAAACACCGGGGAGCTGTTTTTT. The full variable domain, in which reference TRBV2 and TRBJ2-2 provide the parts outside the CDR3, is EPEVTQTPSHQVTQMGQEVILRCVPISNHLYFYWYRQILGQKVEFLVSFYNNEISEKSEIFDDQFSVERPDGSNFTLKIRSTKLEDSAMYFCASHRATNTGELFFGEGSRLTVL.

This clonotype was counted ten times or more. The chain employs TRBV7-9 and TRBJ1-5; 7 bases match TRBD1. Germline values: CDR1 SEHNR, CDR2 FQNEAQ (reference sequence). V lost 2 bases to trimming and J lost 1 base; unmatched junction nucleotides: 5. This CDR3 region has 16 residues. The CDR3 region has the DNA TGTGCCAGCAGCTTAAGTGTGACAGGGAGCAATCAGCCCCAGCATTTT. Its protein is CASSLSVTGSNQPQHF. The entire variable domain, with the rest obtained from reference TRBV7-9 and TRBJ1-5, is as follows: DTGVSQNPRHKITKRGQNVTFRCDPISEHNRLYWYRQTLGQGPEFLTYFQNEAQLEKSRLLSDRFSAERPKGSFSTLEIQRTEQGDSAMYLCASSLSVTGSNQPQHFGDGTRLSIL.

This clonotype was seen many times. The rearrangement links TRBV19 to TRBJ2-2; D remains ambiguous. V gave up 7 bases and J gave up 7 bases, with 10 bases separating them. In germline, CDR1 is LNHDA, CDR2 SQIVND (reference sequence). This CDR3 spans 12 amino acids. Written as DNA, the CDR3 is TGTGCCAGTACCTGGTCCGGCGGGGAGCTGTTTTTT. Protein: CASTWSGGELFF. Full variable domain (rest looked up from reference TRBV19 and TRBJ2-2): DGGITQSPKYLFRKEGQNVTLSCEQNLNHDAMYWYRQDPGQGLRLIYYSQIVNDFQKGDIAEGYSVSREKKESFPLTVTSAQKNPTAFYLCASTWSGGELFFGEGSRLTVL.